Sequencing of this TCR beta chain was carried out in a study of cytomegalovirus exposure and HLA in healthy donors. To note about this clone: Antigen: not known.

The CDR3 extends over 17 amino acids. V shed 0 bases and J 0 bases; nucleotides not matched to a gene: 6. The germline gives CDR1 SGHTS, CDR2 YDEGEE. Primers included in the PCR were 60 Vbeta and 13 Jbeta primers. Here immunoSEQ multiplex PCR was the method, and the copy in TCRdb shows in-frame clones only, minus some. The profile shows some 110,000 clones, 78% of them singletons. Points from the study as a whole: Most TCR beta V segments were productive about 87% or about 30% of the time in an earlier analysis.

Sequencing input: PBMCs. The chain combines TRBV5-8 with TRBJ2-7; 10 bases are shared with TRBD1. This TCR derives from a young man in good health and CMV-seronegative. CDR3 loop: CASSLGVGTGVSYEQYF. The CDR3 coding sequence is TGTGCCAGCAGCTTGGGCGTAGGGACAGGGGTCTCCTACGAGCAGTACTTC.